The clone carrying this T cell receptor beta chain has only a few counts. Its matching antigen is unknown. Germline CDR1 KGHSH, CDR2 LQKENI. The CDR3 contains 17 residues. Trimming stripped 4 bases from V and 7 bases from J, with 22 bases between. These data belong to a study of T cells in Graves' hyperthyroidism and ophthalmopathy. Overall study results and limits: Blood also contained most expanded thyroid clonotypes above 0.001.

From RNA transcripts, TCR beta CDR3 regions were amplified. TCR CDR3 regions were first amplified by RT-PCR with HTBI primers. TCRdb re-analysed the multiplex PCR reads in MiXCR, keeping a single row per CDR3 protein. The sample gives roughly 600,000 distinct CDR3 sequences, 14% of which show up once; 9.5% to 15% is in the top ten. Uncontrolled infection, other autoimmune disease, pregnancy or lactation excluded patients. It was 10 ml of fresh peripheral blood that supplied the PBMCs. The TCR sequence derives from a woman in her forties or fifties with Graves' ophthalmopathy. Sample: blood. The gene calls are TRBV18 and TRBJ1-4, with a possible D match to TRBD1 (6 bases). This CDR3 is CASSQSLQGSRGEKLFF. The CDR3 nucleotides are TGTGCCAGCTCACAATCCTTACAGGGCTCGAGGGGTGAAAAACTGTTTTTT. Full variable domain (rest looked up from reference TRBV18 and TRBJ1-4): NAGVMQNPRHLVRRRGQEARLRCSPMKGHSHVYWYRQLPEEGLKFMVYLQKENIIDESGMPKERFSAEFPKEGPSILRIQQVVRGDSAAYFCASSQSLQGSRGEKLFFGSGTQLSVL.